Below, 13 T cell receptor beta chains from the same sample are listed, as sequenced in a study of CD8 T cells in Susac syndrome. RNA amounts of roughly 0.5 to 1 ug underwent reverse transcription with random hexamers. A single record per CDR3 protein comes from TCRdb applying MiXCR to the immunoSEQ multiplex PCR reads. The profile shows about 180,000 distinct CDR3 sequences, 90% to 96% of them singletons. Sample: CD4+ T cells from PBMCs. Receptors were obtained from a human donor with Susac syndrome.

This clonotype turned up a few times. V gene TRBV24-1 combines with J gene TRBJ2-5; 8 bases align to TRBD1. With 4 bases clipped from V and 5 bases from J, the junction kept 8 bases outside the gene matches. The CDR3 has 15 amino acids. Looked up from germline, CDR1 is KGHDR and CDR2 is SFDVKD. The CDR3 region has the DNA TGTGCCACCAGTGACAGCCAGGGGGCCGGCGAGACCCAGTACTTC. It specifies CATSDSQGAGETQYF.

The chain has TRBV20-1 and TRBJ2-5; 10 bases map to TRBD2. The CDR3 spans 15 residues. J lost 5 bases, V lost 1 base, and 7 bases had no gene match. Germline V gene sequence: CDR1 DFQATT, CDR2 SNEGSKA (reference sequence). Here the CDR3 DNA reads TGCAGTGCTAGAGCCGCTAGCGGGAGTTGGGAGACCCAGTACTTC. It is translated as CSARAASGSWETQYF.

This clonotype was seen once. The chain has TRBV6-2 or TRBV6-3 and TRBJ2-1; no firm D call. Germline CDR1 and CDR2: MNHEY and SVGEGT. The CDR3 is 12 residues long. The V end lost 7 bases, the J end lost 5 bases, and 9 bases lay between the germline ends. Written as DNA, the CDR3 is TGTGCCAGCACCCGACCGGACAATGAGCAGTTCTTC. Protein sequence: CASTRPDNEQFF.

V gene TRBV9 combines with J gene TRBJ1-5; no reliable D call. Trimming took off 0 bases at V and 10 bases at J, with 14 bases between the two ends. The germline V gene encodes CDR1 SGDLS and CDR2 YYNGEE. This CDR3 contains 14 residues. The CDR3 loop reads CASSVGGGIRPQHF. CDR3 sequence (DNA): TGTGCCAGCAGCGTAGGAGGCGGAATCAGACCCCAGCATTTT.

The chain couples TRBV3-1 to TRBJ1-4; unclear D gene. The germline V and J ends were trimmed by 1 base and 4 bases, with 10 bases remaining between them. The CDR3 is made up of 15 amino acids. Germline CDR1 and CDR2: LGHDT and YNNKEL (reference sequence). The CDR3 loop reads CASSQVVRRNEKLFF. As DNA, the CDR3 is TGTGCCAGCAGCCAAGTGGTACGGCGTAATGAAAAACTGTTTTTT.

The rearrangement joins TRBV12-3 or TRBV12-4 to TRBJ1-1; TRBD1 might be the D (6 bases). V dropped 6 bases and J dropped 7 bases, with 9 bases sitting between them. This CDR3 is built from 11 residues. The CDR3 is CASSSGHEAFF. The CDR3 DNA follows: TGTGCCAGCAGCTCGGGACATGAAGCTTTCTTT.

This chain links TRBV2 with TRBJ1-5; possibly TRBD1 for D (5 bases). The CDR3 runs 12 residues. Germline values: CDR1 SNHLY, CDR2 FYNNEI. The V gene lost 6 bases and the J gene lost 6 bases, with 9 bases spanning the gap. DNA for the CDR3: TGTGCCAGCAGCGGGGGGAGTCAGCCCCAGCATTTT. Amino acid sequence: CASSGGSQPQHF.

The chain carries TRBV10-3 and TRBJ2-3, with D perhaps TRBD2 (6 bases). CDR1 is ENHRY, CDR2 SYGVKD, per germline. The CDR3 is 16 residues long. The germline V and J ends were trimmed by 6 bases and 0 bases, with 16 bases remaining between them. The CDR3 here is CAISSISGSSTDTQYF. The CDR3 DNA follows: TGTGCCATCAGCTCTATTAGCGGATCCAGCACAGATACGCAGTATTTT.

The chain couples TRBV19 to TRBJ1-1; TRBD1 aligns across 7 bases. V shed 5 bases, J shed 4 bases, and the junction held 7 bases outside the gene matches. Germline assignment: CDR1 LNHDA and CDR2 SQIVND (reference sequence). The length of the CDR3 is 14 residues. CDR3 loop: CASSSDREGTEAFF. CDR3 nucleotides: TGTGCCAGTAGTTCCGACAGGGAGGGCACTGAAGCTTTCTTT. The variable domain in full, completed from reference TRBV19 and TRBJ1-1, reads DGGITQSPKYLFRKEGQNVTLSCEQNLNHDAMYWYRQDPGQGLRLIYYSQIVNDFQKGDIAEGYSVSREKKESFPLTVTSAQKNPTAFYLCASSSDREGTEAFFGQGTRLTVV.

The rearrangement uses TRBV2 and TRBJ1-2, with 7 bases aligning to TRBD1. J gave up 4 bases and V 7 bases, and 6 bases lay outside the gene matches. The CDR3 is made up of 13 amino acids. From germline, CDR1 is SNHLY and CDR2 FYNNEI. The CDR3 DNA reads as TGTGCCAGCAAGGGGGCGGGGACCTATGGCTACACCTTC. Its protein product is CASKGAGTYGYTF.

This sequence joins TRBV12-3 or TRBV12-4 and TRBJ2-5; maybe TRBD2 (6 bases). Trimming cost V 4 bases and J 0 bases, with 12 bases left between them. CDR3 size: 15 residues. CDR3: CASSSAGRNQETQYF. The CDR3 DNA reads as TGTGCCAGCAGTTCTGCCGGGAGAAACCAAGAGACCCAGTACTTC.

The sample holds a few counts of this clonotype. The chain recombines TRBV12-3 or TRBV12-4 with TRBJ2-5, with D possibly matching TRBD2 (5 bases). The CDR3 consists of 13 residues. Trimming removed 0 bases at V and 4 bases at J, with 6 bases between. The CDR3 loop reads CASSLAGIETQYF. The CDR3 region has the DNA TGTGCCAGCAGTTTAGCCGGGATAGAGACCCAGTACTTC.

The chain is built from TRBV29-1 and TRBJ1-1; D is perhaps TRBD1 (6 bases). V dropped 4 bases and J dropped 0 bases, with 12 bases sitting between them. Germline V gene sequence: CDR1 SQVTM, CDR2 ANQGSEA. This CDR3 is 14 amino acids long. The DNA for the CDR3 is TGCAGCGTTGGGCAGGGGACCATGAACACTGAAGCTTTCTTT. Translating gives CSVGQGTMNTEAFF.